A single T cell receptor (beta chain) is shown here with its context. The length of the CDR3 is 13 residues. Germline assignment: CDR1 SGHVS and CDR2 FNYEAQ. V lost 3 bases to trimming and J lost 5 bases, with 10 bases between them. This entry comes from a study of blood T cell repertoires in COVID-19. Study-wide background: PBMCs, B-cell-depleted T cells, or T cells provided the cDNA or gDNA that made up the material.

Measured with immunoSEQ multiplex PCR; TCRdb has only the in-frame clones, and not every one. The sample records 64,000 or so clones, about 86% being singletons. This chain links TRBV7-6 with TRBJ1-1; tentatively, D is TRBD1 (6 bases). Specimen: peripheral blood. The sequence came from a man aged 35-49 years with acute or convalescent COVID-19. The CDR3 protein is CASSLGARTEAFF. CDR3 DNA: TGTGCCAGCAGCTTGGGGGCCCGTACTGAAGCTTTCTTT.